This T cell receptor beta chain was identified during a study of blood T cell repertoires in COVID-19 (dated by TCRdb to the early 2020s). For the study in its entirety: Samples from collaborators originated in the United States, Italy and Spain and spanned both the acute and convalescent phases of COVID-19. The repertoires were released in a freely available public database intended as a resource for research on the immune response to SARS-CoV-2. The sample metadata nearly always contained a de-identified subject ID, COVID-19 status, age in years and sex. Deeply sampled blood TCRbeta repertoires from subjects exposed to, actively infected with, or recovered from COVID-19 were included in the dataset. HLA class I and class II types, where available, came from metadata supplied by the sample provider rather than from assay-based typing. The prospective study material was composed of cDNA or gDNA derived from T cells, B-cell-depleted T cells, or PBMCs. The samples were drawn from two sources: the first 160 participants of the ongoing ImmuneRACE study, and 1,254 subjects contributed by 6 global collaborators. General study outcomes and caveats: The quantity of clinical and demographic metadata differed by source and by participant and was supplied without curation.

In regard to this clone: What this receptor recognizes is not known. Per-base qualities were not stored, and no clone one base away is much larger.

The CDR1 and CDR2 encoded by the germline V gene are SGHDT and YYEEEE. Including the terminal cysteine and phenylalanine, the CDR3 comprises 18 residues. Only the CDR3 region is kept as DNA, spanning 54 bases read in frame from base 1. At the junction V is shortened by 3 bases and J by 1 base, with 19 bases in between. The immunoSEQ Assay, a bias-controlled multiplex PCR, was used to amplify TCRbeta CDR3 regions from genomic DNA. The study's own analysis went as follows. The number of nucleated cells in each sample was estimated by amplification of reference gene primers within the assay. Sequence reads were collapsed and filtered to measure the absolute abundance of every unique TCRbeta CDR3 rearrangement. Productive Simpson clonality was computed per sample as the square root of Simpson's diversity index over productive rearrangements. TCRdb mirrors the immuneACCESS table, restricted to in-frame sequences. Some clones are absent from its copies; in checked studies, under half trace to an unresolved V gene, and the reason for the others is unknown. The V and J calls and clone size were taken over from that table, and D and trimming were inferred from the DNA. The sample includes fewer than 400,000 clones, with 85% to 90% observed a single time. 1.5% to 2% of the sample comes from the top ten.

Participants in the prospective study were aged about 18 to 95 years, lived in more than 20 United States geographic areas, and enrolled through a virtual design. In the prospective study, participants were assigned to cohorts based on the clinical history participants reported in a screening survey and a study questionnaire. Recovered participants in ImmuneRACE Cohort 3 were defined by two consecutive negative NP/OP PCR tests, clearance by a healthcare professional, or resolution of symptoms. In the prospective study, whole blood, serum and a nasopharyngeal or oropharyngeal swab were collected from each participant by mobile phlebotomists. Prospective study participants could optionally give additional blood draws and questionnaires over a roughly two-month period. Before DNA extraction, prospective study blood samples were shipped either frozen or at room temperature.

The receptor was isolated from a woman aged 25 to 39 who had recovered from COVID-19. Recombination joined TRBV5-6 with TRBJ2-2; perhaps TRBD1 is the D gene, with 6 bases matching. Sequencing was carried out using PBMCs or T cells enriched from blood (not recorded which). In nucleotide form, the sequence is TGTGCCAGCAGCTCGGTTTCAAAAAGGACAGAGAACACCGGGGAGCTGTTTTTT. This yields the protein CASSSVSKRTENTGELFF.